This TCR beta chain stems from a study of cytomegalovirus exposure and HLA in healthy donors. Findings of the study overall: Prior analysis indicated that the majority of TCR beta V segments exhibited productivity approximately 90% or approximately 30% of the time. Within a later analysis, the majority of CMV-associated TCR beta chains appeared HLA-restricted. A later analysis associated roughly 15,000 TCR beta sequences with HLA alleles at a 0.05 false discovery rate.

A multiplex PCR was run with 60 Vbeta primers and 13 Jbeta primers. Original handling: In a later analysis, around 10 million of 60 million to 80 million unique beta chains occurred in at least two donors. Repertoires were generated with immunoSEQ multiplex PCR, while TCRdb's copy carries only in-frame clones and drops some. The DNA gave D and trimming, while V, J and clone size come from that table. Altogether 150,000 to 200,000 clones are present, 68% being singletons, with the ten largest covering around 3%. The table lists this clone with a few counts. Its antigen remains unknown. The CDR3 extends over 15 amino acids. Germline V gene data show CDR1 as MNHNY and CDR2 as SVGAGI (reference sequence). The V end was cut by 5 bases, the J end by 0 bases, with 12 bases between.

This sequence originates from a woman aged 40 to 50 in good health and CMV-seropositive. V and J are TRBV6-6 and TRBJ2-3; D perhaps matches TRBD2 (6 bases). The sequenced sample consisted of PBMCs. The CDR3 region has the DNA TGTGCCAGCAGTGGTCGCGGGGTTAGCACAGATACGCAGTATTTT. Its translation: CASSGRGVSTDTQYF.